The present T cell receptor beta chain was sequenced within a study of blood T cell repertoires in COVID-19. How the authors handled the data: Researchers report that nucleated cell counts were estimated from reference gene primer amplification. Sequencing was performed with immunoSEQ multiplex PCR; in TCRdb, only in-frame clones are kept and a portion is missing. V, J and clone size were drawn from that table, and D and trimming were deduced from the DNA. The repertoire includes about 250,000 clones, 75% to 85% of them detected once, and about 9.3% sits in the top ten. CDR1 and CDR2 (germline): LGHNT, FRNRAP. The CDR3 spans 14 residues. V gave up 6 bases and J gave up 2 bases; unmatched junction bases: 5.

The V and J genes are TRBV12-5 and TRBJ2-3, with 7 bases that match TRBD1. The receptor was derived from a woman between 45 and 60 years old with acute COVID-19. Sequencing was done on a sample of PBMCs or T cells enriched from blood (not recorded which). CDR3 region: CASGGDSTTDTQYF. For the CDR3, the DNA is TGTGCTAGTGGGGGGGACAGTACCACAGATACGCAGTATTTT. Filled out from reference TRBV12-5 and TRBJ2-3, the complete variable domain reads DARVTQTPRHKVTEMGQEVTMRCQPILGHNTVFWYRQTMMQGLELLAYFRNRAPLDDSGMPKDRFSAEMPDATLATLKIQPSEPRDSAVYFCASGGDSTTDTQYFGPGTRLTVL.